Following are 15 T cell receptor beta chains from one sample sequenced in a study of CD8 T cells in ankylosing spondylitis. The antigens of these receptors remain unknown. One entry per CDR3 protein results from TCRdb running MiXCR on the 5' RACE reads. The repertoire holds 700,000 or so distinct CDR3 sequences, with around a fifth as singletons. Study-wide points: Roughly eight highly homologous variants formed a TCR beta motif that appeared characteristic of ankylosing spondylitis blood.

Sample: blood, either unsorted or a sorted T cell fraction (not recorded which). Source of these receptors: a male donor with ankylosing spondylitis.

The rearrangement joins TRBV12-3 or TRBV12-4 to TRBJ2-1; no clear D. The CDR3 consists of 16 residues. The V end lost 7 bases, the J end lost 0 bases, and 16 bases lay between the germline ends. As DNA, the CDR3 is TGTGCCAGCACCTCACCCTTTAGGAGCTCCTACAATGAGCAGTTCTTC. Protein product: CASTSPFRSSYNEQFF.

CDR3 sequence reads: CASSQSWGNVYEQYF. In nucleotides, the CDR3 is TGCGCCAGCAGCCAAAGCTGGGGTAATGTGTACGAGCAGTACTTC. The V call is TRBV4-3, the J call TRBJ2-7; unclear D gene. V lost 2 bases, J lost 4 bases, and 15 bases lay in between. Germline CDR1 LGHNA, CDR2 YSLEER. The CDR3 sequence is 15 residues long.

This clonotype was seen only a few times. This chain uses TRBV5-6 with TRBJ2-1, with a weak D call TRBD2 (5 bases). The CDR3 is 14 residues long. V lost 2 bases and J 4 bases, leaving 10 bases between the germline ends. Germline values: CDR1 SGHDT, CDR2 YYEEEE. CDR3 in amino acids: CASSFVGIYNEQFF. CDR3 bases: TGTGCCAGCAGCTTCGTCGGGATATACAATGAGCAGTTCTTC.

The sample holds a few counts of this clonotype. The chain couples TRBV20-1 to TRBJ2-7; 7 bases align to TRBD2. Germline CDR1 and CDR2: DFQATT and SNEGSKA (reference sequence). The ends lost 6 bases at V and 1 base at J; junction bases unmatched: 9. The CDR3 extends over 14 amino acids. The CDR3 loop is CSAPSGERSYEQYF. For the CDR3, the DNA is TGCAGTGCCCCAAGCGGGGAGCGTTCCTACGAGCAGTACTTC.

The CDR3 here is CASSPVNNYGYTF. The CDR3 DNA reads as TGTGCCAGCAGCCCGGTTAATAACTATGGCTACACCTTC. The chain has TRBV7-2 and TRBJ1-2, with D hard to call. The ends were cut back, 5 bases at V and 1 base at J, with 8 bases in the middle. Looked up from germline, CDR1 is SGHTA and CDR2 is FQGNSA. The CDR3 has 13 residues.

The gene calls are TRBV20-1 and TRBJ2-7; 7 bases align to TRBD1. The J segment lost 0 bases and the V segment lost 6 bases, leaving 17 bases of the junction unmatched. In germline, CDR1 is DFQATT, CDR2 SNEGSKA (reference sequence). This CDR3 contains 17 residues. The CDR3 region is CSADDRVRSWNSYEQYF. The CDR3 DNA reads TGCAGTGCAGACGACAGGGTCAGATCCTGGAACTCCTACGAGCAGTACTTC.

This sequence joins TRBV3-1 and TRBJ2-7; 7 positions match TRBD2. CDR1 and CDR2 (germline): LGHDT, YNNKEL (reference sequence). V gave up 2 bases and J gave up 0 bases; unmatched junction bases: 1. This CDR3 spans 14 amino acids. CDR3 sequence: CASSQSGVSYEQYF. Here the CDR3 DNA reads TGTGCCAGCAGCCAAAGCGGGGTCTCCTACGAGCAGTACTTC.

In this sample, this clonotype turned up many times. The chain carries TRBV12-3 or TRBV12-4 and TRBJ2-5, with a possible D match to TRBD1 (5 bases). Trimming left V 5 bases short and J 2 bases short, with 9 bases between. The CDR3 runs 13 residues. DNA of the CDR3: TGTGCCAGCAGTGGCGACAGTCAAGAGACCCAGTACTTC. It encodes CASSGDSQETQYF.

This clonotype was observed a few times. The chain has TRBV12-3 or TRBV12-4 and TRBJ1-6, with 7 bases that match TRBD1. V dropped 6 bases and J dropped 6; count of bases not matched to a gene: 8. This CDR3 spans 15 amino acids. In nucleotides, the CDR3 is TGTGCCAGCAGATGGCAGGGGGACCTTAATTCACCCCTCCACTTT. This encodes CASRWQGDLNSPLHF.

The sample holds a few counts of this clonotype. The chain combines TRBV3-1 with TRBJ2-1; possible D gene TRBD1, 5 bases. V was pared by 1 base and J by 2 bases, with 6 bases between. Germline assignment: CDR1 LGHDT and CDR2 YNNKEL (reference sequence). The length of the CDR3 is 14 residues. The CDR3 reads CASSQGTPYNEQFF. The CDR3 DNA reads TGTGCCAGCAGCCAAGGGACACCCTACAATGAGCAGTTCTTC.

The CDR3 sequence is CASSFGLGAKNTEAFF. In DNA, the CDR3 is TGCGCCAGCAGCTTTGGACTAGGGGCAAAGAACACTGAAGCTTTCTTT. J is TRBJ1-1 and V is TRBV5-1; D possibly corresponds to TRBD1 (5 bases). This CDR3 comprises 16 residues. Trimming stripped 2 bases from V and 1 base from J, with 15 bases between. The V gene's germline CDR1 is SGHRS and CDR2 YFSETQ.

This clonotype came up a few times. This rearrangement joins TRBV4-1 to TRBJ2-2; perhaps TRBD1 as D (6 bases). The germline CDR1 and CDR2 sequences are MGHRA and YSYEKL. The V and J ends lost 3 bases and 4 bases respectively, with 15 bases between them. This CDR3 comprises 16 residues. The CDR3 spells CASSQDTGWFTGELFF. CDR3 DNA: TGCGCCAGCAGCCAGGATACAGGGTGGTTCACCGGGGAGCTGTTTTTT.

The rearrangement uses TRBV7-9 and TRBJ2-1, with 15 bases that match TRBD2. The CDR3 loop spans 15 amino acids. Germline V gene data show CDR1 as SEHNR and CDR2 as FQNEAQ (reference sequence). V dropped 4 bases and J dropped 8; count of bases not matched to a gene: 3. The CDR3 loop is CASSSGLAGGYEQFF. In nucleotides, the CDR3 is TGTGCCAGCAGCTCGGGACTAGCGGGAGGCTATGAGCAGTTCTTC.

This clonotype was observed a handful of times. The genes are TRBV20-1 and TRBJ1-2; the match to TRBD1 covers 8 bases. Looked up from germline, CDR1 is DFQATT and CDR2 is SNEGSKA (reference sequence). CDR3 length: 14 amino acids. The V gene end was trimmed by 3 bases and the J gene end by 1 base; junction bases not matched to a gene: 4. This chain's CDR3 is CSASKDRDNYGYTF. CDR3 coding DNA: TGCAGTGCTAGTAAGGACAGGGATAACTATGGCTACACCTTC.

The gene calls are TRBV20-1 and TRBJ2-7; the D call may be TRBD1 or TRBD2 (5 bases each). Germline V gives CDR1 DFQATT, CDR2 SNEGSKA (reference sequence). CDR3 length: 13 amino acids. V was pared by 7 bases and J by 3 bases, with 16 bases between. The CDR3 region is CSVSQGRNYEQYF. CDR3 sequence (DNA): TGCAGTGTTTCCCAGGGACGGAACTACGAGCAGTACTTC.